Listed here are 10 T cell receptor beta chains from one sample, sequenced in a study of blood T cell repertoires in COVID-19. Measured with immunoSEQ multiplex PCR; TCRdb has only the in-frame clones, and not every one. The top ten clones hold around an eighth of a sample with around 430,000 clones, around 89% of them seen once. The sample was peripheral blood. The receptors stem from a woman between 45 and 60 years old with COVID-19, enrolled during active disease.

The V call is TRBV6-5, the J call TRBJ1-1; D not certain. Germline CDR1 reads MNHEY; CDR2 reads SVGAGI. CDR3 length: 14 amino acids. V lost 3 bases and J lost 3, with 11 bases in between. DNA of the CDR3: TGTGCCAGCAGTTATCTCATGGCGGACACTGAAGCTTTCTTT. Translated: CASSYLMADTEAFF.

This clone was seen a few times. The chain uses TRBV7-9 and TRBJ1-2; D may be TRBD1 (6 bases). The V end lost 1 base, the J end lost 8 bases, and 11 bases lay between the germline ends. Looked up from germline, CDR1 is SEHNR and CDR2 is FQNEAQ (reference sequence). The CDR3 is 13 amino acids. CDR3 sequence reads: CASSLELQGGYTF. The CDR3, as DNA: TGTGCCAGCAGCTTAGAACTACAGGGCGGCTACACCTTC. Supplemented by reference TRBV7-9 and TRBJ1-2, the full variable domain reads DTGVSQNPRHKITKRGQNVTFRCDPISEHNRLYWYRQTLGQGPEFLTYFQNEAQLEKSRLLSDRFSAERPKGSFSTLEIQRTEQGDSAMYLCASSLELQGGYTFGSGTRLTVV.

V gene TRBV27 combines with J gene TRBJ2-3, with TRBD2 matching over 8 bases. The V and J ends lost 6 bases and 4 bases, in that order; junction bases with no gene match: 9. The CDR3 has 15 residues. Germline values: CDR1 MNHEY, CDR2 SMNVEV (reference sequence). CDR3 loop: CASRVRGGGSDTQYF. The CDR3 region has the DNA TGTGCCAGCAGGGTACGGGGGGGAGGGTCAGATACGCAGTATTTT.

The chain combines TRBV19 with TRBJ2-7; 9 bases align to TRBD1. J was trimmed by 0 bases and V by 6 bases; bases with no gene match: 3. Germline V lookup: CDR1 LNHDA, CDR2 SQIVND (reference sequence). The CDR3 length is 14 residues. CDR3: CASRGTGSSYEQYF. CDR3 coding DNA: TGTGCCAGTAGGGGGACAGGGAGCTCCTACGAGCAGTACTTC.

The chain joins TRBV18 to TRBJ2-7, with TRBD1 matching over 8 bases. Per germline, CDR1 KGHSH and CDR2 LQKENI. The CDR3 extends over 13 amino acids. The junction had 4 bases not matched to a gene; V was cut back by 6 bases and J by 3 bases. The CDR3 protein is CASSAGTGYEQYF. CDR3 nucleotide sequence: TGTGCCAGCTCCGCCGGGACAGGCTACGAGCAGTACTTC.

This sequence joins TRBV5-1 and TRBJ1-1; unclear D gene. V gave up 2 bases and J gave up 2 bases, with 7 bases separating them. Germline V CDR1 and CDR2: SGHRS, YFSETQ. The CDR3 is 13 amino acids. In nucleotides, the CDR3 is TGCGCCAGCAGCTTCGGGGAAAACACTGAAGCTTTCTTT. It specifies CASSFGENTEAFF. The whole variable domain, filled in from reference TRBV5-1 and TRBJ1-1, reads KAGVTQTPRYLIKTRGQQVTLSCSPISGHRSVSWYQQTPGQGLQFLFEYFSETQRNKGNFPGRFSGRQFSNSRSEMNVSTLELGDSALYLCASSFGENTEAFFGQGTRLTVV.

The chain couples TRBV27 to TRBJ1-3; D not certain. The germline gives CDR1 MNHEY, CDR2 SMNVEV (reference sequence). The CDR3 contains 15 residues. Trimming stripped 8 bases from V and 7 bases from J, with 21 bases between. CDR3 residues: CASRGAAEPRNTIYF. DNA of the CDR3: TGTGCCAGCCGAGGAGCCGCTGAGCCACGGAACACCATATATTTT.

CDR3 in DNA: TGTGCCAGCAGTTTGGCCACTGAAGCTTTCTTT. This translates into CASSLATEAFF. This chain links TRBV12-3 or TRBV12-4 with TRBJ1-1; no clear D. Deletions cut 3 bases from V and 4 bases from J, with 3 bases between. CDR3 length equals 11 residues.

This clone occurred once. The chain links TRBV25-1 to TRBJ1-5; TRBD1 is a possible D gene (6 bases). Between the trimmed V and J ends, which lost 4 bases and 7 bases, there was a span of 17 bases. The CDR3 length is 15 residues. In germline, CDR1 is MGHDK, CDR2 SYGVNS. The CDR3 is CASSGNTGNEQPQHF. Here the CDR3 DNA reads TGTGCCAGCAGTGGAAACACAGGGAACGAACAGCCCCAGCATTTT.

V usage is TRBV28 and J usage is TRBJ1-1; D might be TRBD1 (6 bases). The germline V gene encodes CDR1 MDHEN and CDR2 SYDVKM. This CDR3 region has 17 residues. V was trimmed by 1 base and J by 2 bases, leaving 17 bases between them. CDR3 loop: CASSLSRGGRGNTEAFF. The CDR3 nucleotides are TGTGCCAGCAGTTTATCCCGCGGGGGGCGGGGTAACACTGAAGCTTTCTTT.